Given below is one T cell receptor (beta chain) in context. Its antigen has not been determined. This receptor is murine, so its gene names and germline sequences reflect the mouse genome. With the read ending 1 residue before the CDR3 end, the germline J gene is used to fill in that end. The data originate from a study of tissue T cells after allogeneic stem cell transplantation (dated by TCRdb to the early 2020s). For context, the study as a whole: The study profiled TCR beta repertoires in many tissues obtained from research autopsies of patients with and without GVHD, and also in mouse models of GVHD. The human arm was a prospective observational study without blinding or randomization.

Findings and caveats that apply to the study as a whole: In both patients and mice, only a limited portion of the TCR repertoire detected in tissues was captured by blood and spleen T cells. Which tissue TCRs were alloreactive or antigen-specific was not determined in the study, and some of the clones might have been host cells that persisted. Within patients, how anatomically similar tissues were was a major factor shaping TCR repertoire composition, regardless of disease or transplant status. Sampling depth was acknowledged as a limitation, and the patient cohort was both small and clinically heterogeneous. Not many T cell clones showed up in more than one patient, yet clustering based on motifs uncovered repertoire signatures that were shared across patients in a tissue-specific way.

Library prep was done by the immunoSEQ multiplex PCR assay. TCRbeta CDR3 sequencing was performed at survey depth by Adaptive Biotechnologies, and CDR3 sequences, V/J genes, productive frequency and template counts were reported. TCR beta CDR3 regions were amplified from genomic DNA rather than RNA. The authors' pipeline ran thus. Jensen-Shannon divergence was used to quantify pairwise repertoire overlap between tissues, with a value of 1 meaning complete divergence and a value of 0 meaning identical repertoires. Tissues were clustered by single-linkage agglomerative hierarchical clustering of pairwise JSD values, and the clustering results were displayed as dendrograms. All patient samples were analyzed with GLIPH2 using simulation_depth 1000, kmer_min_depth 3 and cdr3_length_cutoff 8, and only groups containing more than two unique CDR3s were kept. A standardized tissue-overlap score was calculated by extrapolating Jaccard GLIPH-group overlap across patients to a standard repertoire size of 1000 clones. Linear mixed-effect models, with tissue as a fixed effect and individual as a random effect, were used to test how diversity related to clinical or experimental variables. In TCRdb, the immuneACCESS table is reduced to in-frame sequences with V and J assigned. These tables do not hold every clone; where another copy was compared, an unresolved V gene accounts for under half, and the others remain unexplained. That table is the source of V, J and clone size, and D and trimming were worked out from the DNA. The sample table contains fewer than 5,500 clones; only one count was recorded for roughly 47% of them. The ten biggest clones cover 5% to 8% of the sample.

Interpreted using the paper, the time point label stands for: mouse harvest day 7 after allogeneic transplant. Each mouse graft consisted of 10^7 T-cell-depleted bone marrow cells plus 10^6 splenic CD5+ T cells and was given by tail vein injection. A major MHC-mismatch B6 (H2b) into BALB/c (H2d) model was used to model mouse GVHD, and tissues were profiled at day 7 or 14. On day 7 or 14 post-transplant, mouse tissues and retro-orbital blood were harvested with separate sterile tools for each animal, and livers were flushed beforehand. Before genomic DNA isolation with the DNeasy Blood & Tissue Kit, mouse tissues were minced with razor blades in buffered saline. According to the germline V gene, CDR1 reads KGHTA and CDR2 reads FQNQQP. Taken from cysteine to phenylalanine, the CDR3 has 15 residues. The CDR3 was read in part: 42 bases, with the frame set at base 1.

This TCR was sampled from a female BALB/c mouse given C57BL/6 T cells with graft-versus-host disease after an allogeneic hematopoietic cell transplant. Sequencing input: gut tissue. Recombination joined TRBV23 with TRBJ2-5; the DNA was not used to check the table's D call, TRBD2. CDR3 DNA (partial): TGCTCCAGCAGTTGGGACTGGGGGCCCCAAGACACCCAGTAC. Translated, it reads CSSSWDWGPQDTQY. The entire CDR3 protein is CSSSWDWGPQDTQYF. Beyond the CDR3, the reference TRBV23 and TRBJ2-5 genes provide the residues; the full variable domain reads: DAAVTQKPRYLIKMKGQEAEMKCIPEKGHTAVFWYQQKQSKELKFLIYFQNQQPLDQIDMVKERFSAVCPSSSLCSLGIRTCEAEDSALYLCSSSWDWGPQDTQYFGPGTRLLVL.